This is a list of T cell receptor beta chains from one sample in a study of T cells in localized non-small cell lung cancer. TCRdb's copy holds only in-frame clones and misses some; the assay was immunoSEQ multiplex PCR. Here the sample spans 53,000 or so clones, over 80% being singletons. The starting material was peripheral blood mononuclear cells, obtained before any cancer treatment. The source of these receptors is a man aged 40-75 years with stage III lung adenocarcinoma. Both conserved end residues are part of each CDR3. The order of the fields is clone size, V gene, J gene, D gene, CDR3 protein, CDR3 DNA. D genes are given only for firm matches. Size is omitted from some rows. Given values are once, few, many or a class for expanded clones.

clone_size: NA; v_call: TRBV2; j_call: TRBJ2-1; d_call: NA; cdr3_aa: CASLSSEQFF; cdr3_nt: TGTGCCAGCCTTTCGAGTGAGCAGTTCTTC
clone_size: medium-sized; v_call: TRBV5-6; j_call: TRBJ2-7; d_call: NA; cdr3_aa: CASSLGTGEQYF; cdr3_nt: TGTGCCAGCAGCTTGGGAACAGGGGAGCAGTACTTC
clone_size: once; v_call: TRBV7-8; j_call: TRBJ2-2; d_call: NA; cdr3_aa: CASSLDLDTGELFF; cdr3_nt: TGTGCCAGCAGCTTAGATTTGGACACCGGGGAGCTGTTTTTT
clone_size: NA; v_call: TRBV7-3; j_call: TRBJ2-2; d_call: NA; cdr3_aa: CASSLSRGWTGELFF; cdr3_nt: TGTGCCAGCAGCTTATCAAGGGGCTGGACCGGGGAGCTGTTTTTT
clone_size: NA; v_call: TRBV2; j_call: TRBJ1-1; d_call: NA; cdr3_aa: CASSDPTKANTEAFF; cdr3_nt: TGTGCCAGCAGTGACCCGACGAAGGCGAACACTGAAGCTTTCTTT
clone_size: NA; v_call: TRBV10-3; j_call: TRBJ2-5; d_call: NA; cdr3_aa: CAISDSQGTWETQYF; cdr3_nt: TGTGCCATCAGTGACTCACAGGGAACTTGGGAGACCCAGTACTTC
clone_size: NA; v_call: TRBV13; j_call: TRBJ1-3; d_call: NA; cdr3_aa: CASSSAIGILGGNTIYF; cdr3_nt: TGTGCCAGCAGCTCCGCAATAGGCATTTTAGGTGGAAACACCATATATTTT
clone_size: NA; v_call: TRBV7-8; j_call: TRBJ2-5; d_call: NA; cdr3_aa: CASSNRAPTAQYF; cdr3_nt: TGTGCCAGCAGTAATCGAGCACCTACGGCCCAGTACTTC
clone_size: NA; v_call: TRBV27; j_call: TRBJ2-7; d_call: TRBD1; cdr3_aa: CASTGTGSYEQYF; cdr3_nt: TGTGCCAGCACCGGGACAGGCTCGTACGAGCAGTACTTC
clone_size: NA; v_call: TRBV5-8; j_call: TRBJ2-7; d_call: TRBD2; cdr3_aa: CASSLGTSVRNTYEQYF; cdr3_nt: TGTGCCAGCAGCTTGGGGACTAGCGTCAGAAATACCTACGAGCAGTACTTC
clone_size: NA; v_call: TRBV7-3; j_call: TRBJ2-2; d_call: NA; cdr3_aa: CASSLMSAGELFF; cdr3_nt: TGTGCCAGCAGCTTAATGTCGGCCGGGGAGCTGTTTTTT
clone_size: NA; v_call: TRBV30; j_call: TRBJ1-1; d_call: NA; cdr3_aa: CASREHFTEAFF; cdr3_nt: TGTGCCTCCCGGGAGCACTTCACTGAAGCTTTCTTT
clone_size: NA; v_call: TRBV6-4; j_call: TRBJ1-5; d_call: NA; cdr3_aa: CASSGQPNQPQHF; cdr3_nt: TGTGCCAGCAGTGGACAGCCTAATCAGCCCCAGCATTTT
clone_size: NA; v_call: TRBV7-9; j_call: TRBJ2-3; d_call: TRBD2; cdr3_aa: CASSSGGAADTQYF; cdr3_nt: TGTGCCAGCTCTAGCGGGGGGGCGGCAGATACGCAGTATTTT
clone_size: NA; v_call: TRBV9; j_call: TRBJ2-1; d_call: TRBD2; cdr3_aa: CASSVVPMTGGGSYNEQFF; cdr3_nt: TGTGCCAGCAGCGTAGTCCCCATGACGGGAGGGGGATCCTACAATGAGCAGTTCTTC
clone_size: NA; v_call: TRBV7-9; j_call: TRBJ1-1; d_call: NA; cdr3_aa: CASSPAVLTEAFF; cdr3_nt: TGTGCCAGCAGCCCGGCCGTCCTCACTGAAGCTTTCTTT
clone_size: NA; v_call: TRBV2; j_call: TRBJ1-1; d_call: NA; cdr3_aa: CARQGYGNTEAFF; cdr3_nt: TGTGCCAGACAGGGATACGGGAACACTGAAGCTTTCTTT
clone_size: NA; v_call: TRBV11-3; j_call: TRBJ2-2; d_call: NA; cdr3_aa: CASSFAARRNTGELFF; cdr3_nt: TGTGCCAGCAGCTTTGCAGCGCGGAGGAACACCGGGGAGCTGTTTTTT
clone_size: NA; v_call: TRBV30; j_call: TRBJ1-2; d_call: NA; cdr3_aa: CAWTRDRGGYTF; cdr3_nt: TGTGCCTGGACCCGGGACCGAGGGGGCTACACCTTC
clone_size: NA; v_call: TRBV5-1; j_call: TRBJ1-2; d_call: NA; cdr3_aa: CASSLGGMFSYTF; cdr3_nt: TGCGCCAGCAGCTTGGGAGGGATGTTTAGCTACACCTTC
clone_size: NA; v_call: TRBV7-8; j_call: TRBJ2-3; d_call: NA; cdr3_aa: CASSANTGLRDTQYF; cdr3_nt: TGTGCCAGCAGCGCTAACACGGGGCTCAGGGATACGCAGTATTTT
clone_size: NA; v_call: TRBV21-1; j_call: TRBJ1-2; d_call: NA; cdr3_aa: CASRPGYTF; cdr3_nt: TGTGCCAGCAGACCTGGCTACACCTTC
clone_size: NA; v_call: TRBV2; j_call: TRBJ2-5; d_call: NA; cdr3_aa: CASSRQETQYF; cdr3_nt: TGTGCCAGCAGTCGACAAGAGACCCAGTACTTC
clone_size: once; v_call: TRBV7-6; j_call: TRBJ1-2; d_call: NA; cdr3_aa: CASSSTTGFGYTF; cdr3_nt: TGTGCCAGCAGCTCAACCACAGGGTTCGGCTACACCTTC
clone_size: NA; v_call: TRBV5-6; j_call: TRBJ2-7; d_call: NA; cdr3_aa: CASSIMTEHYEQYF; cdr3_nt: TGTGCCAGCAGCATTATGACCGAGCACTACGAGCAGTACTTC
clone_size: NA; v_call: TRBV4-1; j_call: TRBJ1-1; d_call: NA; cdr3_aa: CASSQEGGNTEAFF; cdr3_nt: TGCGCCAGCAGCCAAGAAGGGGGTAACACTGAAGCTTTCTTT
clone_size: NA; v_call: TRBV7-9; j_call: TRBJ1-3; d_call: NA; cdr3_aa: CASSLGSGNTIYF; cdr3_nt: TGTGCCAGCAGCTTGGGCTCTGGAAACACCATATATTTT
clone_size: NA; v_call: TRBV6-1; j_call: TRBJ1-5; d_call: NA; cdr3_aa: CASSEGRSVQPQHF; cdr3_nt: TGTGCCAGCAGTGAAGGGAGGTCCGTTCAGCCCCAGCATTTT
clone_size: once; v_call: TRBV7-9; j_call: TRBJ2-7; d_call: NA; cdr3_aa: CASSGDGSYEQYF; cdr3_nt: TGTGCCAGCAGCGGGGACGGGTCCTACGAGCAGTACTTC
clone_size: NA; v_call: TRBV28; j_call: TRBJ1-2; d_call: NA; cdr3_aa: CASSLWGESYGYTF; cdr3_nt: TGTGCCAGCAGTTTATGGGGGGAATCCTATGGCTACACCTTC
clone_size: NA; v_call: TRBV6-6; j_call: TRBJ2-5; d_call: NA; cdr3_aa: CASSLPGTQETQYF; cdr3_nt: TGTGCCAGCAGTTTACCAGGAACCCAAGAGACCCAGTACTTC
clone_size: NA; v_call: TRBV5-4; j_call: TRBJ1-1; d_call: NA; cdr3_aa: CASSPTGIGTEAFF; cdr3_nt: TGTGCCAGCAGCCCCACAGGTATCGGCACTGAAGCTTTCTTT
clone_size: NA; v_call: TRBV5-1; j_call: TRBJ2-7; d_call: NA; cdr3_aa: CASSLNQEQYF; cdr3_nt: TGCGCCAGCAGCTTAAATCAGGAGCAGTACTTC
clone_size: NA; v_call: TRBV9; j_call: TRBJ1-1; d_call: NA; cdr3_aa: CASSPPGNTEAFF; cdr3_nt: TGTGCCAGCAGCCCTCCAGGGAACACTGAAGCTTTCTTT
clone_size: once; v_call: TRBV6-6; j_call: TRBJ1-1; d_call: NA; cdr3_aa: CASSPNSQRAFF; cdr3_nt: TGTGCCAGCAGTCCCAACTCTCAGCGGGCTTTCTTT
clone_size: NA; v_call: TRBV30; j_call: TRBJ1-3; d_call: NA; cdr3_aa: CAWSPTSGNTIYF; cdr3_nt: TGTGCCTGGAGCCCGACCTCGGGAAACACCATATATTTT
clone_size: NA; v_call: TRBV7-6; j_call: TRBJ1-1; d_call: TRBD1; cdr3_aa: CASSLGLGQGTTEAFF; cdr3_nt: TGTGCCAGCAGCCTAGGGTTGGGACAGGGGACCACTGAAGCTTTCTTT
clone_size: NA; v_call: TRBV4-2; j_call: TRBJ1-2; d_call: NA; cdr3_aa: CASSQDPGVGDYGYTF; cdr3_nt: TGTGCCAGCAGCCAAGATCCGGGGGTGGGAGACTATGGCTACACCTTC
clone_size: few; v_call: TRBV10-3; j_call: TRBJ2-7; d_call: TRBD2; cdr3_aa: CAVSAGASSSYEQYF; cdr3_nt: TGTGCCGTATCAGCGGGAGCTTCCTCCTCCTACGAGCAGTACTTC
clone_size: few; v_call: TRBV19; j_call: TRBJ1-1; d_call: NA; cdr3_aa: CASRKGSDRRSTEAFF; cdr3_nt: TGTGCCAGTAGAAAAGGCTCAGACAGGCGTTCCACTGAAGCTTTCTTT
clone_size: once; v_call: TRBV27; j_call: TRBJ2-1; d_call: TRBD1; cdr3_aa: CASSLTRQGDEQFF; cdr3_nt: TGTGCCAGCAGTTTAACCCGACAGGGGGATGAGCAGTTCTTC
clone_size: NA; v_call: TRBV28; j_call: TRBJ2-1; d_call: TRBD1; cdr3_aa: CASSLSQGASYNEQFF; cdr3_nt: TGTGCCAGCAGTTTATCCCAGGGGGCCTCATACAATGAGCAGTTCTTC
clone_size: NA; v_call: TRBV6-6; j_call: TRBJ2-2; d_call: NA; cdr3_aa: CASSPPGAGELFF; cdr3_nt: TGTGCCAGCAGTCCACCGGGGGCCGGGGAGCTGTTTTTT
clone_size: NA; v_call: TRBV30; j_call: TRBJ2-7; d_call: NA; cdr3_aa: CAWLSGNSYEQYF; cdr3_nt: TGTGCCTGGTTATCAGGGAACTCCTACGAGCAGTACTTC
clone_size: NA; v_call: TRBV28; j_call: TRBJ1-1; d_call: NA; cdr3_aa: CASSWAGVEGNTEAFF; cdr3_nt: TGTGCCAGCAGTTGGGCGGGCGTCGAGGGGAACACTGAAGCTTTCTTT
clone_size: once; v_call: TRBV2; j_call: TRBJ1-1; d_call: TRBD1; cdr3_aa: CASSVEGANTEAFF; cdr3_nt: TGTGCCAGCAGTGTCGAGGGGGCGAACACTGAAGCTTTCTTT
clone_size: NA; v_call: TRBV2; j_call: TRBJ2-7; d_call: NA; cdr3_aa: CASSDWAGLGSYEQYF; cdr3_nt: TGTGCCAGCAGTGATTGGGCAGGCTTAGGCTCCTACGAGCAGTACTTC
clone_size: NA; v_call: TRBV5-6; j_call: TRBJ2-4; d_call: NA; cdr3_aa: CASSRTLRDIQYF; cdr3_nt: TGTGCCAGCAGCCGGACCCTAAGGGACATTCAGTACTTC
clone_size: NA; v_call: TRBV7-9; j_call: TRBJ2-5; d_call: NA; cdr3_aa: CASSLGAGTQETQYF; cdr3_nt: TGTGCCAGCAGCTTAGGCGCGGGGACTCAAGAGACCCAGTACTTC
clone_size: NA; v_call: TRBV15; j_call: TRBJ2-7; d_call: NA; cdr3_aa: CATSGEWGRSYEQYF; cdr3_nt: TGTGCCACCAGCGGGGAATGGGGCCGGTCCTACGAGCAGTACTTC
clone_size: NA; v_call: TRBV18; j_call: TRBJ2-3; d_call: TRBD1; cdr3_aa: CASSPPRGQGFGDTQYF; cdr3_nt: TGTGCCAGCTCACCACCGAGAGGACAGGGATTCGGAGATACGCAGTATTTT
clone_size: once; v_call: TRBV4-2; j_call: TRBJ1-4; d_call: NA; cdr3_aa: CASSQGAGGGEKLFF; cdr3_nt: TGTGCCAGCAGCCAAGGGGCGGGGGGAGGTGAAAAACTGTTTTTT
clone_size: NA; v_call: TRBV19; j_call: TRBJ1-4; d_call: TRBD1; cdr3_aa: CASSMEGLSGQAYEKLFF; cdr3_nt: TGTGCCAGTAGTATGGAGGGGCTATCGGGACAGGCCTATGAAAAACTGTTTTTT
clone_size: NA; v_call: TRBV21-1; j_call: TRBJ2-1; d_call: NA; cdr3_aa: CASSKDWGSYNEQFF; cdr3_nt: TGTGCCAGCAGCAAAGATTGGGGTTCCTACAATGAGCAGTTCTTC
clone_size: NA; v_call: TRBV5-1; j_call: TRBJ2-1; d_call: NA; cdr3_aa: CASSPGVSSYNEQFF; cdr3_nt: TGCGCCAGCAGCCCCGGGGTTAGCTCCTACAATGAGCAGTTCTTC
clone_size: NA; v_call: TRBV9; j_call: TRBJ2-1; d_call: TRBD1; cdr3_aa: CASSVEGARLGEQFF; cdr3_nt: TGTGCCAGCAGCGTAGAGGGGGCCCGGCTCGGGGAGCAGTTCTTC
clone_size: NA; v_call: TRBV28; j_call: TRBJ2-7; d_call: NA; cdr3_aa: CASSPLAARPPRSYYEQYF; cdr3_nt: TGTGCCAGCAGTCCCTTGGCAGCCAGGCCCCCTAGGTCATACTACGAGCAGTACTTC
clone_size: NA; v_call: TRBV4-2; j_call: TRBJ1-1; d_call: TRBD1; cdr3_aa: CASSQGFTGDFEAFF; cdr3_nt: TGTGCCAGCAGCCAAGGTTTCACAGGGGATTTTGAAGCTTTCTTT
clone_size: NA; v_call: TRBV7-6; j_call: TRBJ2-7; d_call: NA; cdr3_aa: CASSPSDSYEQYF; cdr3_nt: TGTGCCAGCAGCCCCTCGGACAGCTACGAGCAGTACTTC
clone_size: NA; v_call: TRBV4-3; j_call: TRBJ2-7; d_call: NA; cdr3_aa: CASSPGTASYEQYF; cdr3_nt: TGCGCCAGCAGCCCCGGGACGGCATCCTACGAGCAGTACTTC